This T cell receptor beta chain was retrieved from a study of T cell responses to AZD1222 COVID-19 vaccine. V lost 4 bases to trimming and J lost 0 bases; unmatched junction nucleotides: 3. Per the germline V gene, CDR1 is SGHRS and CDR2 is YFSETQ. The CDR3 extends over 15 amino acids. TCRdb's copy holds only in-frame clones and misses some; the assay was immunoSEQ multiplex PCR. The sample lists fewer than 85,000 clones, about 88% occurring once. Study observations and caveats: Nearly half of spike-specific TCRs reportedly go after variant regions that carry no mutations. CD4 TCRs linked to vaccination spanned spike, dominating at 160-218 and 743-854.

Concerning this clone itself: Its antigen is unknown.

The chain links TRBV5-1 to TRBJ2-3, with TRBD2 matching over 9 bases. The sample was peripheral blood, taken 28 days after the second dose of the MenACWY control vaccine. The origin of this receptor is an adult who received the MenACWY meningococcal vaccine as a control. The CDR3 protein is CASSGGRASTDTQYF. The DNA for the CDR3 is TGCGCCAGCAGCGGCGGGAGGGCGAGCACAGATACGCAGTATTTT.